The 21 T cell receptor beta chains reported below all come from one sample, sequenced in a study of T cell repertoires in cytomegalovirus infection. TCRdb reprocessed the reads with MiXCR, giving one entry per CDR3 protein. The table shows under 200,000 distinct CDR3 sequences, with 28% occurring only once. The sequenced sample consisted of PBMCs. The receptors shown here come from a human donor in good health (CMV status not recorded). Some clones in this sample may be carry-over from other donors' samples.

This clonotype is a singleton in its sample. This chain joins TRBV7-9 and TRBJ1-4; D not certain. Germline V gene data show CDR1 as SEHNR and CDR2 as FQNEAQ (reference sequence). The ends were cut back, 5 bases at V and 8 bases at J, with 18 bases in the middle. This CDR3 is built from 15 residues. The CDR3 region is CASSAEPPGGEKLFF. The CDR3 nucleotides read TGTGCCAGCAGCGCCGAGCCTCCCGGAGGCGAAAAACTGTTTTTT. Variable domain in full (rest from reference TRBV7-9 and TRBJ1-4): DTGVSQNPRHKITKRGQNVTFRCDPISEHNRLYWYRQTLGQGPEFLTYFQNEAQLEKSRLLSDRFSAERPKGSFSTLEIQRTEQGDSAMYLCASSAEPPGGEKLFFGSGTQLSVL.

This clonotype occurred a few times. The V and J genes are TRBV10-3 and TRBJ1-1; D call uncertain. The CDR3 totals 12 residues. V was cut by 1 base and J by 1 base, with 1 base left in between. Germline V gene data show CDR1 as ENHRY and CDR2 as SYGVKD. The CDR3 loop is CAISEWNTEAFF. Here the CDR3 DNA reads TGTGCCATCAGTGAGTGGAACACTGAAGCTTTCTTT.

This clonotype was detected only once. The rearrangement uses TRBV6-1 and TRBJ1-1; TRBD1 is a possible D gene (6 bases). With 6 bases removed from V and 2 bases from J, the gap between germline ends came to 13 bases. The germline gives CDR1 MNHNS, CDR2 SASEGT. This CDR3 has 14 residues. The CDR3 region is CASRLPGGNTEAFF. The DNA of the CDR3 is TGTGCCAGCAGACTCCCGGGGGGCAACACTGAAGCTTTCTTT.

The CDR3: CASSSGGAAQTEAFF. The DNA of the CDR3 is TGTGCCAGCAGCTCCGGGGGGGCCGCACAGACTGAAGCTTTCTTT. This chain joins TRBV7-9 and TRBJ1-1, with a tentative D call TRBD1 (6 bases). CDR3 length: 15 amino acids. The V gene's germline CDR1 is SEHNR and CDR2 FQNEAQ (reference sequence). The V and J ends lost 4 bases and 5 bases respectively, with 17 bases between them.

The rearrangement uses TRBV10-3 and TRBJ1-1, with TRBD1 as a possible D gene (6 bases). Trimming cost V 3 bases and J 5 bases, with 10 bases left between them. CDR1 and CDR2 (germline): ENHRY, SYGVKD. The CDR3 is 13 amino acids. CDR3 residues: CAISDKGGTEAFF. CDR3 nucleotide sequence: TGTGCCATCAGTGACAAAGGGGGGACTGAAGCTTTCTTT.

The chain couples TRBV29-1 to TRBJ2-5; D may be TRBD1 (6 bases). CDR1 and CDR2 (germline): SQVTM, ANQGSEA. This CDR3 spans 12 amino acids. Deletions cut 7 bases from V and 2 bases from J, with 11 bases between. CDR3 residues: CSGLQGQETQYF. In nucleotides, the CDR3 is TGCAGCGGCCTACAGGGTCAAGAGACCCAGTACTTC.

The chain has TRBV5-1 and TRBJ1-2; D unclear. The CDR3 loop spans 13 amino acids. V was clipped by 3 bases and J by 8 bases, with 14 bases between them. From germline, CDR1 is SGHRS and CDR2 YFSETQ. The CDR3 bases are TGCGCCAGCAGCTCCAACGTTGGGGAGGGCTACACCTTC. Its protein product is CASSSNVGEGYTF.

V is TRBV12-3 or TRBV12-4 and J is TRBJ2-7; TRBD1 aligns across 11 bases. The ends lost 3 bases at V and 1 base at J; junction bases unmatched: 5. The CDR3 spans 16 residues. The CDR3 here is CASSFGTGGPSYEQYF. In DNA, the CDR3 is TGTGCCAGCAGTTTCGGGACAGGGGGTCCTTCCTACGAGCAGTACTTC.

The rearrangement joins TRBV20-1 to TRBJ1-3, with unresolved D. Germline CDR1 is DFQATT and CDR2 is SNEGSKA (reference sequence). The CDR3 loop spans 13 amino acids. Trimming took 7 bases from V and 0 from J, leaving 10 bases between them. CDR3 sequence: CSGRSASGNTIYF. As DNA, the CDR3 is TGCAGTGGTCGGAGTGCCTCTGGAAACACCATATATTTT.

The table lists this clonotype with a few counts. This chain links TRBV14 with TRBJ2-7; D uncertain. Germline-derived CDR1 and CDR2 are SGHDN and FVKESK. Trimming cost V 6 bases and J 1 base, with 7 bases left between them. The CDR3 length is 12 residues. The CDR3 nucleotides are TGTGCCAGCAGTCGCCTTTCCTACGAGCAGTACTTC. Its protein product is CASSRLSYEQYF.

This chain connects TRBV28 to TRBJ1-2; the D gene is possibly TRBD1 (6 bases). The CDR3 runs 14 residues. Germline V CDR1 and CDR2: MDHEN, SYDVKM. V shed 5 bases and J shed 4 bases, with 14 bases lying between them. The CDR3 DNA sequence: TGTGCCAGCAGTCCCTCCCAGGGGAGCTATGGCTACACCTTC. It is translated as CASSPSQGSYGYTF.

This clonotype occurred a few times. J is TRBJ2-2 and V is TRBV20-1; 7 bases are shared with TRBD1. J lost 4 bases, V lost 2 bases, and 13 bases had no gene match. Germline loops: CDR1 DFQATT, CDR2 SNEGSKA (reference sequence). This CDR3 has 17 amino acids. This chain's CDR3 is CSARSGLVTGTTGELFF. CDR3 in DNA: TGCAGTGCTAGATCGGGATTGGTGACAGGGACCACCGGGGAGCTGTTTTTT.

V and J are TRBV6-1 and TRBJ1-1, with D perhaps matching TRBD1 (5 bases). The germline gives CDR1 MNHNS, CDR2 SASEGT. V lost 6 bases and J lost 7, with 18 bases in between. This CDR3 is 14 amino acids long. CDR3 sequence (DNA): TGTGCCAGCAGGCTACCTCAGGGTGCCCGTGAAGCTTTCTTT. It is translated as CASRLPQGAREAFF.

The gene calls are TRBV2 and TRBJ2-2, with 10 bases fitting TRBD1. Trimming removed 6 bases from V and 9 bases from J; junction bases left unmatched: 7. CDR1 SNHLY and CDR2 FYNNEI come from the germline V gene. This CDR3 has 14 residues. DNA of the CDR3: TGTGCCAGCAGACCCGGGACAGGGGCCAGGGAGCTGTTTTTT. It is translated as CASRPGTGARELFF.

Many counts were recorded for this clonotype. CDR3 region: CASSSTGPDTQYF. CDR3 DNA: TGTGCCAGCAGCTCCACAGGGCCAGATACGCAGTATTTT. The chain couples TRBV7-2 to TRBJ2-3; D is possibly TRBD1 (6 bases). This CDR3 has 13 amino acids. Trimming took 4 bases from V and 4 from J, leaving 9 bases between them. From germline, CDR1 is SGHTA and CDR2 FQGNSA.

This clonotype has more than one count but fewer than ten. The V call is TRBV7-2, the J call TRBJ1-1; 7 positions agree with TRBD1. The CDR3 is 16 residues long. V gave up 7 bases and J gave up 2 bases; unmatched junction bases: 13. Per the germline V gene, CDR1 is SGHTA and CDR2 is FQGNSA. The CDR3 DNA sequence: TGTGCCAGCATCCCTTCTCTAGGGACAGTCAACACTGAAGCTTTCTTT. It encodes CASIPSLGTVNTEAFF.

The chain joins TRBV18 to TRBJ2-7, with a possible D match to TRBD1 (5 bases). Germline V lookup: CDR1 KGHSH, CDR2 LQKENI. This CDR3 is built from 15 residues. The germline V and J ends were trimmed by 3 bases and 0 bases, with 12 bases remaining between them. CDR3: CASSPGVQGSYEQYF. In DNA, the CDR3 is TGTGCCAGCTCACCGGGTGTTCAGGGCTCCTACGAGCAGTACTTC.

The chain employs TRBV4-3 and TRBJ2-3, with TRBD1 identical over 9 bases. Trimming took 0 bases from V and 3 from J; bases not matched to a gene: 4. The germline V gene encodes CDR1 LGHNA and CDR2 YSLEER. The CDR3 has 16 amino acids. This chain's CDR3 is CASSQETGGLTDTQYF. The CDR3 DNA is TGCGCCAGCAGCCAAGAAACAGGGGGCTTGACAGATACGCAGTATTTT.

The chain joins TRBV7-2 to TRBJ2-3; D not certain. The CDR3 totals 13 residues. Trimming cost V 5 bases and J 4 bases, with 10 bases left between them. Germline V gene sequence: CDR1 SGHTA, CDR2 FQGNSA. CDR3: CASSPLPADTQYF. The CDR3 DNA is TGTGCCAGCAGCCCCTTACCGGCAGATACGCAGTATTTT. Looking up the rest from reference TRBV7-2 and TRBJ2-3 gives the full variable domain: GAGVSQSPSNKVTEKGKDVELRCDPISGHTALYWYRQSLGQGLEFLIYFQGNSAPDKSGLPSDRFSAERTGGSVSTLTIQRTQQEDSAVYLCASSPLPADTQYFGPGTRLTVL.

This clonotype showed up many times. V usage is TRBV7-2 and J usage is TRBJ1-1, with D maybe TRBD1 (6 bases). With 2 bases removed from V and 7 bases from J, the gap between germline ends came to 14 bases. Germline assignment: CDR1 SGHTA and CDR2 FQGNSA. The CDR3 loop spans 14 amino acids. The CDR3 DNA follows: TGTGCCAGCAGCTTACAGGGGCGCGGTGGTGAAGCTTTCTTT. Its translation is CASSLQGRGGEAFF. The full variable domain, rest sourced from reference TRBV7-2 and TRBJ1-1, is GAGVSQSPSNKVTEKGKDVELRCDPISGHTALYWYRQSLGQGLEFLIYFQGNSAPDKSGLPSDRFSAERTGGSVSTLTIQRTQQEDSAVYLCASSLQGRGGEAFFGQGTRLTVV.

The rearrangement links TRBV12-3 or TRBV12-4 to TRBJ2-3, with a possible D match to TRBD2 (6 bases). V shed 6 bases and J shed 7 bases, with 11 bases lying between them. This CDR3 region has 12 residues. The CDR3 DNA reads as TGTGCCAGCAGCGCGGGACTCTATACGCAGTATTTT. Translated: CASSAGLYTQYF.